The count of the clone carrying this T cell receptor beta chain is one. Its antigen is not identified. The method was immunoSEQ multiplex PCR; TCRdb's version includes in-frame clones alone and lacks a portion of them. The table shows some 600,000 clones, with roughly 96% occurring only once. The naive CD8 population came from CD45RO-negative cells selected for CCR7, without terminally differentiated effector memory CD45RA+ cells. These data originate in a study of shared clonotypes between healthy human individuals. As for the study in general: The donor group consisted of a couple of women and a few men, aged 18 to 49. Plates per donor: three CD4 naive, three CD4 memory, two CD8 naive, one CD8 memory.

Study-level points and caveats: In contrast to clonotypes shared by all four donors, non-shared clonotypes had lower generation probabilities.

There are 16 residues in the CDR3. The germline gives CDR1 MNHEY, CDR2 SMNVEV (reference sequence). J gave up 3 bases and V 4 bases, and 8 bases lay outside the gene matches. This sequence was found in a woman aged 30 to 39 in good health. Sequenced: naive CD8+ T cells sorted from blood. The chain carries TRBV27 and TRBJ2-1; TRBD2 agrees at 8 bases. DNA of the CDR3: TGTGCCAGCAGTTGGGTAGCGGGATCTTACTACAATGAGCAGTTCTTC. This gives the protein CASSWVAGSYYNEQFF.